These 8 T cell receptor beta chains were all obtained from the same sample, sequenced in a study of Ad26.COV2.S vaccination and SARS-CoV-2 variants. The table came from immunoSEQ multiplex PCR; TCRdb's copy has only in-frame clones and leaves some out. The data hold 350,000 to 500,000 clones, with 90% observed a single time. Described treatment: some 20 received Ad26.COV2.S at low or high dose, single or two shots; five or six received placebo; per-sample allocation not given. The samples date from day 63 after the first vaccine or placebo injection. This specimen was peripheral blood, taken in a trial of Ad26.COV2.S vaccine versus placebo. The origin of the receptors is a person between 18 and 65 years old who received the Ad26.COV2.S COVID-19 vaccine or a placebo.

This clone was seen just once. The V gene is TRBV30, the J gene TRBJ1-2; the D is unclear. Trimming left V 0 bases short and J 5 bases short, with 7 bases between. Germline assignment: CDR1 GTSNPN and CDR2 SVGIG (reference sequence). The CDR3 is made up of 12 amino acids. The CDR3: CAWSVPGYGYTF. CDR3 nucleotide sequence: TGTGCCTGGAGTGTACCCGGGTATGGCTACACCTTC.

Written as DNA, the CDR3 is TGTGCCAGTAGTCCCTGGAGGACAGGGTCCACAGATACGCAGTATTTT. Translating it yields CASSPWRTGSTDTQYF. The chain employs TRBV19 and TRBJ2-3; the match to TRBD1 covers 8 bases. Losses at the gene ends were 5 bases for V and 2 bases for J; bases not matched to a gene: 9. The CDR3 is 16 residues long. Looked up from germline, CDR1 is LNHDA and CDR2 is SQIVND (reference sequence).

As concerns this clone: Distinct nucleotide sequences in the sample also encode this CDR3. V usage is TRBV2 and J usage is TRBJ2-3; D is ambiguous. The CDR3 has 12 residues. Germline V gene sequence: CDR1 SNHLY, CDR2 FYNNEI. Between the trimmed V and J ends, which lost 3 bases and 0 bases, there was a span of 1 base. In DNA, the CDR3 is TGTGCCAGCAGTGAGAGCACAGATACGCAGTATTTT. Translating gives CASSESTDTQYF.

The chain's CDR3 is CASSLVGQGGEQYF. CDR3 coding DNA: TGTGCCAGCAGCTTGGTGGGACAGGGCGGCGAGCAGTACTTC. The V call is TRBV5-4, the J call TRBJ2-7, with TRBD1 identical over 9 bases. The V gene's germline CDR1 is SGHNT and CDR2 YYREEE (reference sequence). The J segment lost 6 bases and the V segment lost 0 bases, leaving 4 bases of the junction unmatched. The CDR3 length is 14 residues.

The rearrangement links TRBV5-8 to TRBJ1-5; 8 nucleotides align to TRBD1. CDR3 length equals 14 residues. Trimming cost V 0 bases and J 8 bases; bases outside gene matches: 4. Per germline, CDR1 SGHTS and CDR2 YDEGEE. The DNA of the CDR3 is TGTGCCAGCAGCTTGGGGACAGGGCGAGAGCCCCAGCATTTT. This gives the protein CASSLGTGREPQHF.

The chain combines TRBV2 with TRBJ2-1; possibly TRBD2 for D (6 bases). V shed 7 bases and J shed 0 bases, with 13 bases lying between them. This CDR3 is 15 amino acids long. The germline gives CDR1 SNHLY, CDR2 FYNNEI. CDR3 DNA sequence: TGTGCCAGCAAAAACCGGGGGAGCTCCTACAATGAGCAGTTCTTC. Translation: CASKNRGSSYNEQFF.

The chain links TRBV7-9 to TRBJ2-7; D may be TRBD1 (5 bases). Germline V gene data show CDR1 as SEHNR and CDR2 as FQNEAQ (reference sequence). V lost 5 bases and J 1 base, leaving 6 bases between the germline ends. There are 12 residues in the CDR3. The CDR3 sequence is CASSKGSYEQYF. CDR3 DNA: TGTGCCAGCAGCAAGGGGTCCTACGAGCAGTACTTC.

The chain couples TRBV4-2 to TRBJ2-3, with D unclear. This CDR3 contains 13 residues. Trimming removed 4 bases at V and 3 bases at J, with 8 bases between. In germline, CDR1 is LGHNA, CDR2 YNFKEQ. The CDR3 loop is CASSRFRTDTQYF. The CDR3 region has the DNA TGTGCCAGCAGCCGGTTCAGAACAGATACGCAGTATTTT.